Here is one TCR beta chain with its context. Its antigen specificity is not known. The sample holds no much larger clone one base away, and base qualities are not on file. Whole blood was collected in K2EDTA tubes by collaborating institutions according to the institutions' own protocols. Collaborator samples were shipped for TCRbeta analysis as frozen whole blood, isolated PBMCs, or DNA extracted from either sample type. V loses 6 bases of germline sequence and J loses 1 base, and the interval between the two ends is 22 bases. The germline V gene yields MNHEY for CDR1 and SVGEGT for CDR2. Measured from the cysteine to the phenylalanine, the CDR3 is 17 residues long. Of the read, only the CDR3 DNA is kept; its 51 bases are in frame from base 1. This sample stems from a study of blood T cell repertoires in COVID-19 (dated by TCRdb to 2018 to 2021). Concerning the study at large: The collaborator samples originated in the United States, Italy and Spain and spanned the acute and convalescent phases of COVID-19. Where available, HLA class I and class II types were taken from metadata supplied by the sample provider and were not determined by assay-based typing. Subjects who had been exposed to COVID-19, were actively infected with it, or had recovered from it provided the deeply sampled blood TCRbeta repertoires that made up the dataset. The samples were drawn from two sources: the first 160 participants of the ongoing ImmuneRACE study, and 1,254 subjects contributed by 6 global collaborators. The repertoires were released in a freely available public database intended as a resource for research on the immune response to SARS-CoV-2. Sample metadata almost always included a de-identified subject ID, COVID-19 status, age in years and sex. The prospective study material was composed of cDNA or gDNA derived from T cells, B-cell-depleted T cells, or PBMCs. Beyond this particular receptor, the publication reports: The quantity of clinical and demographic metadata differed by source and by participant and was supplied without curation.

TCRbeta CDR3 regions were amplified from genomic DNA using the immunoSEQ Assay, a bias-controlled multiplex PCR. Under the source paper's analysis protocol: Nucleated cell counts per sample were estimated from amplification of reference gene primers within the assay. Sequence reads were collapsed and filtered to measure the absolute abundance of every unique TCRbeta CDR3 rearrangement. For each sample, productive Simpson clonality was calculated by taking the square root of Simpson's diversity index across productive rearrangements. In its TCRdb copy, this immuneACCESS table keeps in-frame sequences only and misses some clones. Where compared with another copy, unresolved V genes explain less than half of these, and the others have no known cause. That table is the source of V, J and clone size, and D and trimming were worked out from the DNA. In all, the sample holds about 200,000 clones, and 70% to 90% of those were seen once. The top ten clonotypes cover 0.6% to 0.9% of the sample.

The source material was peripheral blood. The chain uses TRBV6-2 or TRBV6-3 and TRBJ2-7, and possibly TRBD1, on 6 matching bases. The receptor's source is a woman aged 65 to 85 with acute or convalescent COVID-19. The CDR3 region has the sequence CASSLALDRTISYEQYF. The sequence in DNA is TGTGCCAGCAGCCTAGCCCTCGACAGGACCATTTCCTACGAGCAGTACTTC.